These 28 T cell receptor beta chains share one sample of origin, sequenced in a study of OX40 agonist ivuxolimab in advanced cancers. TCRdb keeps only in-frame clones here, not all; method: immunoSEQ multiplex PCR. The sample lists around 40,000 clones, 88% occurring once. The specimen was CD4+ or CD8+ T cells sorted from blood, collected in a trial of the OX40 agonist ivuxolimab. The receptors were gathered from an adult with an advanced solid tumor such as melanoma, head and neck, liver or kidney cancer.

This rearrangement joins TRBV7-9 to TRBJ2-7; the D is unclear. The CDR3 contains 12 residues. Per the germline V gene, CDR1 is SEHNR and CDR2 is FQNEAQ (reference sequence). V was cut by 0 bases and J by 2 bases, with 2 bases left in between. CDR3 loop: CASSLAAYEQYF. CDR3 nucleotides: TGTGCCAGCAGCTTAGCTGCCTACGAGCAGTACTTC.

This clone is a singleton in its sample. Germline and junction disagree at one end, which may indicate a read error. This chain links TRBV7-7 with TRBJ2-2; maybe TRBD1 (6 bases). The CDR3 has 16 residues. Germline CDR1 is SSHAT and CDR2 is FNYEAQ (reference sequence). The CDR3 is CASSLTDRTNTGELFF. As DNA, the CDR3 is TGTGCTAGCAGCCTCACCGACAGGACGAACACCGGGGAGCTGTTTTTT.

CDR3 in amino acids: CASSLKWGQGSNEQFF. The CDR3 DNA is TGTGCCAGCAGCTTAAAATGGGGACAGGGATCCAATGAGCAGTTCTTC. The chain employs TRBV7-2 and TRBJ2-1; 9 nucleotides line up with TRBD1. Germline assignment: CDR1 SGHTA and CDR2 FQGNSA. The V and J ends lost 2 bases and 6 bases, in that order; junction bases with no gene match: 8. There are 16 residues in the CDR3.

The chain couples TRBV15 to TRBJ1-2; no clear D gene. CDR3 size: 16 residues. CDR1 is LNHNV and CDR2 is YYDKDF in the germline V gene (reference sequence). V lost 0 bases and J lost 0, with 11 bases in between. CDR3: CATSRDPGIANYGYTF. For the CDR3, the DNA is TGTGCCACCAGCAGAGACCCGGGCATAGCTAACTATGGCTACACCTTC. Drawing the rest from reference TRBV15 and TRBJ1-2, the complete variable domain is DAMVIQNPRYQVTQFGKPVTLSCSQTLNHNVMYWYQQKSSQAPKLLFHYYDKDFNNEADTPDNFQSRRPNTSFCFLDIRSPGLGDTAMYLCATSRDPGIANYGYTFGSGTRLTVV.

The chain employs TRBV13 and TRBJ1-1, with 8 bases that match TRBD1. In germline, CDR1 is PRHDT, CDR2 FYEKMQ (reference sequence). The J segment lost 6 bases and the V segment lost 2 bases, leaving 8 bases of the junction unmatched. The CDR3 loop spans 15 amino acids. CDR3 region: CASSLPSTGAPEAFF. The CDR3 coding sequence is TGTGCCAGCAGCTTACCCTCGACAGGGGCCCCTGAAGCTTTCTTT.

The genes are TRBV9 and TRBJ2-5, with 9 nucleotides matching TRBD2. The length of the CDR3 is 15 residues. CDR1 is SGDLS, CDR2 YYNGEE, per germline. The trim removed 3 bases at V and 7 bases at J, leaving 10 bases unmatched. In DNA form, the CDR3 reads TGTGCCAGCAGCGCTAGCGGGGCCCAGGGGGGGACCCAGTACTTC. This codes for CASSASGAQGGTQYF.

The genes are TRBV27 and TRBJ1-1; D is unresolved. The germline V gene has CDR1 MNHEY and CDR2 SMNVEV (reference sequence). Between the trimmed V and J ends, which lost 3 bases and 7 bases, there was a span of 15 bases. The length of the CDR3 is 14 residues. For the CDR3, the DNA is TGTGCCAGCAGTTTTCGAACGGGATCCCTTGAAGCTTTCTTT. Amino acids: CASSFRTGSLEAFF.

V usage is TRBV6-5 and J usage is TRBJ1-2; D uncertain. Germline V gene data show CDR1 as MNHEY and CDR2 as SVGAGI. V lost 6 bases and J lost 4, with 9 bases in between. The CDR3 has 12 residues. CDR3 coding DNA: TGTGCCAGCAGCCCCAATCTCTATGGCTACACCTTC. It specifies CASSPNLYGYTF.

The V call is TRBV29-1, the J call TRBJ1-1; D not certain. Between the trimmed V and J ends, which lost 6 bases and 0 bases, there was a span of 8 bases. This CDR3 region has 12 residues. CDR1 and CDR2 (germline): SQVTM, ANQGSEA. CDR3 DNA: TGCAGCGTCCCCCCGATGAACACTGAAGCTTTCTTT. Translation gives CSVPPMNTEAFF.

V is TRBV19 and J is TRBJ2-7; TRBD2 matches 7 bases. CDR1 and CDR2 from the germline V gene are LNHDA and SQIVND (reference sequence). The CDR3 contains 14 residues. V trimming: 4 bases; J trimming: 1 base; junction bases outside the gene matches: 4. The CDR3, as DNA: TGTGCCAGTAGTACAACTAGCGAATCCTACGAGCAGTACTTC. This codes for CASSTTSESYEQYF.

This chain joins TRBV6-5 and TRBJ1-2; TRBD1 is a possible D gene (5 bases). The V end lost 6 bases, the J end lost 3 bases, and 14 bases lay between the germline ends. This CDR3 comprises 14 residues. The germline V gene encodes CDR1 MNHEY and CDR2 SVGAGI. CDR3: CASSPIARDYGYTF. For the CDR3, the DNA is TGTGCCAGCAGCCCAATTGCCAGGGACTATGGCTACACCTTC.

V gene TRBV7-2 combines with J gene TRBJ2-7, with 8 bases that match TRBD1. The CDR3 is 16 residues long. Germline V gene lookup returns CDR1 SGHTA and CDR2 FQGNSA. Unmatched junction bases numbered 13, after V lost 5 bases and J lost 4 bases. CDR3 residues: CASSTRDRLIGYEQYF. In DNA, the CDR3 is TGTGCCAGCAGCACACGGGACAGGTTAATTGGATACGAGCAGTACTTC. The variable domain in full, with the rest retrieved from reference TRBV7-2 and TRBJ2-7, is GAGVSQSPSNKVTEKGKDVELRCDPISGHTALYWYRQSLGQGLEFLIYFQGNSAPDKSGLPSDRFSAERTGGSVSTLTIQRTQQEDSAVYLCASSTRDRLIGYEQYFGPGTRLTVT.

V is TRBV29-1 and J is TRBJ1-5; D is perhaps TRBD1 (5 bases). This CDR3 contains 17 residues. V was clipped by 7 bases and J by 2 bases, with 24 bases between them. CDR1 is SQVTM, CDR2 ANQGSEA, per germline. The DNA for the CDR3 is TGCAGCGCTCAGATCGCAGGGAGAATAGGAGGCAATCAGCCCCAGCATTTT. It codes for CSAQIAGRIGGNQPQHF. The full variable domain, with the rest looked up from reference TRBV29-1 and TRBJ1-5, is SAVISQKPSRDICQRGTSLTIQCQVDSQVTMMFWYRQQPGQSLTLIATANQGSEATYESGFVIDKFPISRPNLTFSTLTVSNMSPEDSSIYLCSAQIAGRIGGNQPQHFGDGTRLSIL.

The chain joins TRBV2 to TRBJ1-1; D unclear. Germline V lookup: CDR1 SNHLY, CDR2 FYNNEI. This CDR3 contains 13 residues. Trimming took off 0 bases at V and 5 bases at J, with 7 bases between the two ends. The CDR3 sequence is CASSEAPGTEAFF. The CDR3 DNA sequence: TGTGCCAGCAGTGAAGCTCCGGGAACTGAAGCTTTCTTT.

The genes are TRBV29-1 and TRBJ1-2, with 9 bases fitting TRBD1. J was trimmed by 7 bases and V by 7 bases; bases with no gene match: 7. Germline CDR1 and CDR2: SQVTM and ANQGSEA. This CDR3 is built from 12 residues. CDR3 in DNA: TGCAGCGCCGAACAGGGGGCGCCTGGCTACACCTTC. This translates into CSAEQGAPGYTF.

The CDR3, as DNA: TGTGCCAGCAGTAACGTCCCGGGACAGGGGGCGGGGTGGGAGCTGTTTTTT. Encoded protein: CASSNVPGQGAGWELFF. This rearrangement joins TRBV28 to TRBJ2-2; TRBD1 aligns across 12 bases. V lost 5 bases, J lost 9 bases, and 13 bases stayed unmatched. The CDR3 sequence is 17 residues long. The germline CDR1 and CDR2 sequences are MDHEN and SYDVKM.

The chain couples TRBV11-2 to TRBJ2-5; TRBD2 matches at 12 bases. Trimming removed 5 bases from V and 5 bases from J; junction bases left unmatched: 9. This CDR3 has 16 residues. Germline CDR1 SGHAT, CDR2 FQNNGV. CDR3 nucleotides: TGTGCCAGCAGCCCCAGCCTAGCGGGGGGGCAGGAGACCCAGTACTTC. This sequence encodes CASSPSLAGGQETQYF.

The genes are TRBV7-6 and TRBJ2-7; the D call may be TRBD1 or TRBD2 (5 bases each). V lost 3 bases to trimming and J lost 1 base, with 16 bases between them. Germline CDR1 and CDR2: SGHVS and FNYEAQ. The CDR3 consists of 16 residues. The DNA of the CDR3 is TGTGCCAGCAGCTTCGGGACCCTCCCCGGGTCCTACGAGCAGTACTTC. It translates to CASSFGTLPGSYEQYF. The complete variable domain, with remaining parts taken from reference TRBV7-6 and TRBJ2-7, reads GAGVSQSPRYKVTKRGQDVALRCDPISGHVSLYWYRQALGQGPEFLTYFNYEAQQDKSGLPNDRFSAERPEGSISTLTIQRTEQRDSAMYRCASSFGTLPGSYEQYFGPGTRLTVT.

The rearrangement joins TRBV6-5 to TRBJ1-1; 7 positions match TRBD1. Germline V gene lookup returns CDR1 MNHEY and CDR2 SVGAGI. V was clipped by 6 bases and J by 2 bases; unmatched bases: 6. The CDR3 runs to 14 residues. In DNA, the CDR3 is TGTGCCAGCAGAGAGGTAGGGGGCAACACTGAAGCTTTCTTT. Protein product: CASREVGGNTEAFF.

The genes are TRBV13 and TRBJ1-1; D is undetermined. The CDR3 runs 14 residues. V lost 5 bases to trimming and J lost 2 bases, with 12 bases between them. Germline CDR1 reads PRHDT; CDR2 reads FYEKMQ (reference sequence). The CDR3 nucleotides are TGTGCCAGCAGCCCGAAAACAGCTAACACTGAAGCTTTCTTT. It yields the protein CASSPKTANTEAFF.

This chain uses TRBV19 with TRBJ1-2, with D possibly matching TRBD1 (5 bases). V was shortened by 10 bases and J by 0 bases, with 18 bases between the two germline ends. Germline V gene lookup returns CDR1 LNHDA and CDR2 SQIVND (reference sequence). This CDR3 has 15 residues. CDR3 in amino acids: CATRGARDPNYGYTF. As DNA, the CDR3 is TGTGCCACCCGCGGAGCCAGGGACCCTAACTATGGCTACACCTTC.

The V and J genes are TRBV7-9 and TRBJ2-7, with a weak D call TRBD1 (5 bases). CDR1 is SEHNR, CDR2 FQNEAQ, per germline (reference sequence). The CDR3 is made up of 13 amino acids. The V end lost 4 bases, the J end lost 5 bases, and 12 bases lay between the germline ends. The CDR3 region is CASSSSRGDEQYF. The CDR3 nucleotides read TGTGCCAGCAGCTCCTCTAGGGGTGACGAGCAGTACTTC.

The chain combines TRBV27 with TRBJ1-2; the D gene is possibly TRBD1 (5 bases). Looked up from germline, CDR1 is MNHEY and CDR2 is SMNVEV (reference sequence). Between the trimmed V and J ends, which lost 8 bases and 5 bases, there was a span of 18 bases. CDR3 length: 14 amino acids. CDR3 amino acids: CASGQGTLPYGYTF. The CDR3 DNA is TGTGCCAGCGGCCAAGGGACCCTACCTTATGGCTACACCTTC.

The rearrangement joins TRBV5-4 to TRBJ2-7; TRBD1 matches 7 bases. The germline V gene has CDR1 SGHNT and CDR2 YYREEE (reference sequence). This CDR3 has 17 amino acids. The V gene end was trimmed by 0 bases and the J gene end by 2 bases; junction bases not matched to a gene: 11. The CDR3 DNA follows: TGTGCCAGCAGCTTGGCCCCCGACAGGGCCCAGACCTACGAGCAGTACTTC. This encodes CASSLAPDRAQTYEQYF.

The V gene is TRBV4-1, the J gene TRBJ2-1, with 8 bases identical to TRBD2. This CDR3 is 19 amino acids long. V gave up 1 base and J gave up 2 bases; unmatched junction bases: 13. The germline gives CDR1 MGHRA, CDR2 YSYEKL. CDR3 region: CASSQVRLAGLRPYNEQFF. For the CDR3, the DNA is TGCGCCAGCAGCCAAGTTCGGCTAGCGGGCCTCCGTCCCTACAATGAGCAGTTCTTC.

The J gene is TRBJ2-7, the V gene TRBV20-1; 8 bases are shared with TRBD2. Trimming removed 5 bases from V and 11 bases from J; junction bases left unmatched: 8. Germline V gives CDR1 DFQATT, CDR2 SNEGSKA (reference sequence). The CDR3 extends over 11 amino acids. In DNA form, the CDR3 reads TGCAGTGCTGGTTGGAGCGGGAGAGAGTACTTC. Its protein product is CSAGWSGREYF.

Concerning this clone itself: This sequence is one base from a far larger clone and is likely a read error. Different DNA sequences within this sample yield the same CDR3. J is TRBJ2-5 and V is TRBV11-1; D is ambiguous. CDR1 and CDR2 (germline): SGHAT, FQDESV (reference sequence). This CDR3 has 12 amino acids. V gave up 1 base and J gave up 1 base, with 1 base separating them. CDR3 amino acids: CASSLVQETQYF. In DNA form, the CDR3 reads TGTGCCAGCAGCTTAGTCCAAGAGACCCAGTACTTC. Filled out from reference TRBV11-1 and TRBJ2-5, the complete variable domain reads EAEVAQSPRYKITEKSQAVAFWCDPISGHATLYWYRQILGQGPELLVQFQDESVVDDSQLPKDRFSAERLKGVDSTLKIQPAELGDSAMYLCASSLVQETQYFGPGTRLLVL.

This clone is a singleton in its sample. CDR3 protein: CASSQVAARTDTQYF. As DNA, the CDR3 is TGCGCCAGCAGCCAAGTGGCGGCGCGGACAGATACGCAGTATTTT. The rearrangement links TRBV4-1 to TRBJ2-3; unclear D gene. There are 15 residues in the CDR3. Looked up from germline, CDR1 is MGHRA and CDR2 is YSYEKL. Between the trimmed V and J ends, which lost 1 base and 3 bases, there was a span of 11 bases.